The source of this T cell receptor beta chain is a study of blood T cell repertoires in COVID-19. Across the study: Samples of COVID-19 (acute and convalescent) were obtained from the United States, Italy and Spain. From T cells, B-cell-depleted T cells, or PBMCs came the material, which was cDNA or gDNA.

Some clones are missing from TCRdb's copy, which holds only in-frame ones; the method was immunoSEQ multiplex PCR. The table shows some 350,000 clones, with 85% to 90% occurring only once. V gave up 4 bases and J gave up 5 bases; unmatched junction bases: 2. The CDR3 has 14 amino acids. The germline V gene has CDR1 SGHAT and CDR2 FQNNGV. This chain joins TRBV11-2 and TRBJ2-7, with 13 bases matching TRBD2. The source of this sequence is a human donor in a cohort sampled during active COVID-19. The sample consisted of peripheral blood. The CDR3 sequence: CASSWTSGSDEQYF. The CDR3 DNA reads as TGTGCCAGCAGCTGGACTAGCGGGAGCGACGAGCAGTACTTC. Full variable domain (remainder filled in from reference TRBV11-2 and TRBJ2-7): EAGVAQSPRYKIIEKRQSVAFWCNPISGHATLYWYQQILGQGPKLLIQFQNNGVVDDSQLPKDRFSAERLKGVDSTLKIQPAKLEDSAVYLCASSWTSGSDEQYFGPGTRLTVT.